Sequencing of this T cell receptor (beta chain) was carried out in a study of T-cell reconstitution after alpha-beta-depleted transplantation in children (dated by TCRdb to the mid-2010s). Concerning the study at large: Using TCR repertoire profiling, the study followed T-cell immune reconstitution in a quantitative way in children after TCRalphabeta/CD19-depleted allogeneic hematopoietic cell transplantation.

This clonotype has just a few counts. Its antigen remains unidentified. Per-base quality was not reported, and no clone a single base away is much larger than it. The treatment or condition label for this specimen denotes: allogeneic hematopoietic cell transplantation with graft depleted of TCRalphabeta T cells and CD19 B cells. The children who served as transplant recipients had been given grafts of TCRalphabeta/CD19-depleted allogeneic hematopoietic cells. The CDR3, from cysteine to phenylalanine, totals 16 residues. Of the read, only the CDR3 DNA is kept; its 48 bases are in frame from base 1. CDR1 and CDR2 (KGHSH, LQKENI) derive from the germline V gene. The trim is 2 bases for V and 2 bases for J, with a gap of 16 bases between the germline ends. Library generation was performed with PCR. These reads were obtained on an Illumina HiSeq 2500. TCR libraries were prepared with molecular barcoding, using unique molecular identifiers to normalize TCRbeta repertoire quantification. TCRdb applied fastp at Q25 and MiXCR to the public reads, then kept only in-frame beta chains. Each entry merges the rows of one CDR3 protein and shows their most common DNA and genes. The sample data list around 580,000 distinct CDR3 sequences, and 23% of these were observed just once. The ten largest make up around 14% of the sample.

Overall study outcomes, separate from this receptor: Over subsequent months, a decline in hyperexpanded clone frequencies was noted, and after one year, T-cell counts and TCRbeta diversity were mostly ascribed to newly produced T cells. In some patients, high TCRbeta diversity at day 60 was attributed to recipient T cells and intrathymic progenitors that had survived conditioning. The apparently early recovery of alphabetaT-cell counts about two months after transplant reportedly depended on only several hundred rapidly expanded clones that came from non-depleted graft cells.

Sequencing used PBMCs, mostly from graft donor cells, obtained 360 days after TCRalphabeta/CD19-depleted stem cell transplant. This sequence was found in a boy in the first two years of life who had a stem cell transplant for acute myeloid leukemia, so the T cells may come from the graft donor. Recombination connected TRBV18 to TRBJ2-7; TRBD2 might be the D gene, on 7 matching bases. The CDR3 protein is CASSPNRAGAAYEQYF. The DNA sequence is TGTGCCAGCTCACCAAATCGGGCGGGGGCCGCCTACGAGCAGTACTTC. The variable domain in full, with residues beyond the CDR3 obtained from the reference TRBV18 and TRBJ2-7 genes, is NAGVMQNPRHLVRRRGQEARLRCSPMKGHSHVYWYRQLPEEGLKFMVYLQKENIIDESGMPKERFSAEFPKEGPSILRIQQVVRGDSAAYFCASSPNRAGAAYEQYFGPGTRLTVT.